This T cell receptor (beta chain) comes out of a study of shared clonotypes between healthy human individuals. Naive CD8 cells, CD45RO-negative and positively selected for CCR7, excluded terminally differentiated effector memory CD45RA+ cells. Donors comprised healthy HIV-negative adults lacking recent acute infections or vaccinations. Findings of the study overall: Between a handful of donors, naive CD4 clonotypes were shared at a level of about 5%. Exclusively blood specimens were collected; tissue repertoires likely differ.

Germline lookup yields CDR1 MNHEY and CDR2 SMNVEV (reference sequence). V gave up 7 bases and J gave up 5 bases, with 19 bases separating them. CDR3 length equals 15 residues. Only in-frame clones appear in the TCRdb table, and some are missing; sequencing was by immunoSEQ multiplex PCR. This sample yields roughly 2.1 million clones, of which around 93% are seen a single time; roughly 1.7% belongs to the top ten. With respect to this clone: What it binds is unknown.

The sample comprised naive CD8+ T cells from PBMCs. The sequence was obtained from a young man in good health. Some clones in this sample may be carry-over from other donors' samples. The chain carries TRBV27 and TRBJ2-3, with D tentatively TRBD1 (7 bases). CDR3 DNA: TGTGCCAGCAAGGAGGGACAGACGATCGGAGATACGCAGTATTTT. Its protein product is CASKEGQTIGDTQYF.